The T cell receptor (beta chain) described here comes from a study of lymphopenia after photon versus proton radiotherapy. Germline trimming cut 5 bases from V and 2 bases from J; bases unmatched to any gene: 2. Germline V gene sequence: CDR1 MNHNS, CDR2 SASEGT. The CDR3 has 13 residues. Assay used: immunoSEQ multiplex PCR; TCRdb lists only in-frame clones, some missing. Among around 23,000 clones, roughly 87% were seen once, and the ten largest hold roughly 20%. Here the sequenced sample was peripheral blood, taken from a patient treated with photon-based radiotherapy. The J gene is TRBJ2-5, the V gene TRBV6-1; 7 nucleotides line up with TRBD1. The TCR sequence derives from a man between 50 and 59 years old with gastric cancer. The CDR3 DNA follows: TGTGCCAGCAGTACGGGACAGCAAGAGACCCAGTACTTC. Amino acid sequence: CASSTGQQETQYF.